These T cell receptor beta chains were read from a single sample in a study of blood T cell repertoires in COVID-19. The assay was immunoSEQ multiplex PCR, and TCRdb's table has in-frame clones only and misses some. The table records about 350,000 clones, about 90% of them present only once. The sample taken for sequencing was PBMCs or T cells enriched from blood (not recorded which). The receptor set was obtained from a woman aged 25 to 45 who had recovered from COVID-19. Both conserved end residues are part of each CDR3. The D gene is left open where the match is weak. The size entry is marked missing in some rows and otherwise reads once, few, many or a size class.

CDR3 protein: CASSTGQGLNTEAFF
CDR3 DNA: TGCGCCAGCAGCACTGGACAGGGCTTGAACACTGAAGCTTTCTTT
V gene: TRBV5-1
D gene: TRBD1
J gene: TRBJ1-1
clone size: .

CDR3 protein: CASRHTGPNQPQHF
CDR3 DNA: TGTGCCAGTAGACACACAGGCCCCAATCAGCCCCAGCATTTT
V gene: TRBV19
D gene: .
J gene: TRBJ1-5
clone size: few

CDR3 protein: CAWILRGDNEQFF
CDR3 DNA: TGTGCCTGGATTCTTAGGGGTGACAATGAGCAGTTCTTC
V gene: TRBV30
D gene: .
J gene: TRBJ2-1
clone size: few

CDR3 protein: CASSSSGVKSNNEQFF
CDR3 DNA: TGCGCCAGCAGTTCTAGCGGGGTAAAATCAAACAATGAGCAGTTCTTC
V gene: TRBV5-1
D gene: TRBD2
J gene: TRBJ2-1
clone size: .

CDR3 protein: CASSQGQGKGYGYTF
CDR3 DNA: TGCGCCAGCAGCCAAGGACAGGGGAAGGGCTATGGCTACACCTTC
V gene: TRBV4-1
D gene: TRBD1
J gene: TRBJ1-2
clone size: few

CDR3 protein: CASSKGQGGYSQSYNEQFF
CDR3 DNA: TGCGCCAGCAGCAAGGGACAGGGGGGATACTCCCAATCCTACAATGAGCAGTTCTTC
V gene: TRBV5-1
D gene: TRBD1
J gene: TRBJ2-1
clone size: few

CDR3 protein: CATRGGGNSSYNSPLHF
CDR3 DNA: TGTGCCACCAGGGGCGGAGGGAATAGCTCCTATAATTCACCCCTCCACTTT
V gene: TRBV24-1
D gene: .
J gene: TRBJ1-6
clone size: .

CDR3 protein: CASTRTSGRVGTQYF
CDR3 DNA: TGTGCCAGCACCCGGACTAGCGGGAGGGTTGGCACGCAGTATTTT
V gene: TRBV28
D gene: TRBD2
J gene: TRBJ2-3
clone size: once

CDR3 protein: CASSLGPSGGSGHGYTF
CDR3 DNA: TGCGCCAGCAGCTTGGGGCCCTCCGGGGGGTCTGGTCATGGCTACACCTTC
V gene: TRBV5-1
D gene: .
J gene: TRBJ1-2
clone size: once

CDR3 protein: CASSQGMVGGLGRRWFF
CDR3 DNA: TGCGCCAGCAGCCAAGGGATGGTGGGAGGCTTGGGTCGGCGGTGGTTCTTC
V gene: TRBV4-1
D gene: .
J gene: TRBJ2-1
clone size: .

CDR3 protein: CASSFDRYEQYF
CDR3 DNA: TGTGCCAGCAGCTTTGACAGATACGAGCAGTACTTC
V gene: TRBV7-6
D gene: .
J gene: TRBJ2-7
clone size: .

CDR3 protein: CASYARGRAYYEQFF
CDR3 DNA: TGTGCCAGCTATGCTAGGGGGAGGGCCTATTACGAGCAGTTCTTC
V gene: TRBV6-5
D gene: .
J gene: TRBJ2-1
clone size: .

CDR3 protein: CASSSGGGKNTGELFF
CDR3 DNA: TGTGCCAGCAGCTCCGGGGGAGGGAAAAACACCGGGGAGCTGTTTTTT
V gene: TRBV5-4
D gene: TRBD2
J gene: TRBJ2-2
clone size: .

CDR3 protein: CASSMTGGYEQFF
CDR3 DNA: TGTGCCAGTAGTATGACAGGGGGCTATGAGCAGTTCTTC
V gene: TRBV19
D gene: TRBD1
J gene: TRBJ2-1
clone size: .